This T cell receptor beta chain appears in the sequencing data of a study of blood T cell repertoires in COVID-19. Study summary: Sites across the United States, Italy and Spain contributed samples from acute and convalescent COVID-19. The cDNA or gDNA used as material had been derived from T cells, B-cell-depleted T cells, or PBMCs.

There are 12 residues in the CDR3. Germline CDR1 reads LNHDA; CDR2 reads SQIVND (reference sequence). Trimming at V came to 3 bases and at J to 7 bases, leaving 2 bases not matched to a gene. The assay was immunoSEQ multiplex PCR, and TCRdb's table has in-frame clones only and misses some. Of about 120,000 clones detected, 80% to 90% appear once; the ten largest clones hold around 4%. The chain recombines TRBV19 with TRBJ1-2; 7 bases are shared with TRBD1. This clonotype was obtained from a man aged 35 to 55 with acute or convalescent COVID-19. The sample comprised peripheral blood. CDR3 region: CASSIKGAGYTF. As DNA, the CDR3 is TGTGCCAGTAGTATTAAGGGGGCTGGCTACACCTTC.